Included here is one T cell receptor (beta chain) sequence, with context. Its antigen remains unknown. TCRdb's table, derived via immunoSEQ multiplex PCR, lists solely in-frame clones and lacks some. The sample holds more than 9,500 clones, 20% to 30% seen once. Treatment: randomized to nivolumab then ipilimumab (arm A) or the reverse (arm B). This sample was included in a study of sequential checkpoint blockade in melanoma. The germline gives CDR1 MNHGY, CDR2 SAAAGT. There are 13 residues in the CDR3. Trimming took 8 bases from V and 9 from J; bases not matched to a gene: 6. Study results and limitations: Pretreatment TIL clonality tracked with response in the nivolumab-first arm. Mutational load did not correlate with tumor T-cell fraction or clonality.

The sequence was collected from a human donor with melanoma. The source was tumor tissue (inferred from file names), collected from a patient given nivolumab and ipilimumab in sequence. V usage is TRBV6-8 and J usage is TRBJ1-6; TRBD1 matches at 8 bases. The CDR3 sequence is CASAGQGSSPLHF. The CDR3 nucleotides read TGTGCCAGCGCTGGACAGGGAAGTTCACCCCTCCACTTT.